The 16 T cell receptor beta chains below come from one sample, sequenced in a study of cytomegalovirus exposure and HLA in healthy donors. 60 Vbeta and 13 Jbeta primers were used in PCR. The assay was immunoSEQ multiplex PCR, and TCRdb's table has in-frame clones only and misses some. The data show about 160,000 clones, approximately 81% seen once. Source material: PBMCs. Receptor source: a young man in good health and CMV-seropositive.

The chain combines TRBV5-4 with TRBJ2-2; the match to TRBD2 covers 14 bases. With V trimmed by 3 bases and J by 6 bases, 4 bases remained unmatched. Germline V gene data show CDR1 as SGHNT and CDR2 as YYREEE (reference sequence). The CDR3 loop spans 16 amino acids. The CDR3: CASSSLTSGGAGELFF. The CDR3 DNA follows: TGTGCCAGCAGCTCCTTGACTAGCGGGGGGGCCGGGGAGCTGTTTTTT.

The CDR3 region is CASATGFTTEAFF. DNA for the CDR3: TGTGCCAGCGCTACAGGGTTTACCACTGAAGCTTTCTTT. V is TRBV6-6 and J is TRBJ1-1, with a weak D call TRBD1 (6 bases). This CDR3 has 13 residues. The germline V gene encodes CDR1 MNHNY and CDR2 SVGAGI (reference sequence). V shed 8 bases and J shed 4 bases, with 14 bases lying between them.

The chain employs TRBV30 and TRBJ2-5, with 16 bases that match TRBD2. In germline, CDR1 is GTSNPN, CDR2 SVGIG (reference sequence). This CDR3 spans 19 amino acids. Unmatched junction bases numbered 16, after V lost 5 bases and J lost 4 bases. The DNA of the CDR3 is TGTGCCTGGTTAACCCCGGGACTAGCGGGGGGGCTATCCCGAGAGACCCAGTACTTC. Protein product: CAWLTPGLAGGLSRETQYF.

The chain employs TRBV5-1 and TRBJ2-7, with 7 bases aligning to TRBD1. The junction had 9 bases not matched to a gene; V was cut back by 3 bases and J by 3 bases. The length of the CDR3 is 15 residues. Germline V lookup: CDR1 SGHRS, CDR2 YFSETQ. The CDR3 protein is CASSWRPGQDYEQYF. The CDR3 DNA reads as TGCGCCAGCAGCTGGCGCCCCGGACAGGACTACGAGCAGTACTTC.

V is TRBV5-5 and J is TRBJ1-1; D remains unclear. Germline CDR1 SGHKS, CDR2 YYEKEE (reference sequence). The length of the CDR3 is 15 residues. The V end lost 3 bases, the J end lost 2 bases, and 14 bases lay between the germline ends. CDR3 sequence (DNA): TGTGCCAGCAGCTACGGACTCTTTGGAAACACTGAAGCTTTCTTT. This sequence encodes CASSYGLFGNTEAFF.

The rearrangement links TRBV13 to TRBJ1-3; D uncertain. Germline values: CDR1 PRHDT, CDR2 FYEKMQ (reference sequence). The CDR3 runs 15 residues. Trimming pared 4 bases from V and 0 bases from J, leaving 10 bases between. The CDR3 nucleotides read TGTGCCAGCAGCTCACTCTACAGCTCTGGAAACACCATATATTTT. Translation gives CASSSLYSSGNTIYF.

The V and J genes are TRBV18 and TRBJ1-5; 7 nucleotides line up with TRBD1. Germline V lookup: CDR1 KGHSH, CDR2 LQKENI. There are 13 residues in the CDR3. The V and J ends lost 2 bases and 5 bases, in that order; junction bases with no gene match: 0. In DNA form, the CDR3 reads TGTGCCAGCTCACCAGACAGGGATCAGCCCCAGCATTTT. This codes for CASSPDRDQPQHF.

V is TRBV7-9 and J is TRBJ1-1; 7 positions agree with TRBD1. With V trimmed by 4 bases and J by 5 bases, 10 bases remained unmatched. The CDR3 runs to 15 residues. Germline loops: CDR1 SEHNR, CDR2 FQNEAQ (reference sequence). The CDR3: CASSSNRGLGTEAFF. The CDR3, as DNA: TGTGCCAGCAGCTCAAACAGGGGACTGGGGACTGAAGCTTTCTTT.

This chain joins TRBV15 and TRBJ1-2; TRBD1 aligns across 7 bases. CDR3 length equals 14 residues. V gave up 7 bases and J gave up 4 bases; unmatched junction bases: 9. Germline V CDR1 and CDR2: LNHNV, YYDKDF (reference sequence). The CDR3 DNA is TGTGCCACCATGGGGCAGGGGGTAGGCTATGGCTACACCTTC. Residues: CATMGQGVGYGYTF.

The chain uses TRBV4-1 and TRBJ2-1, with D perhaps matching TRBD2 (6 bases). Per the germline V gene, CDR1 is MGHRA and CDR2 is YSYEKL. The CDR3 totals 17 residues. Trimming cost V 4 bases and J 8 bases, with 24 bases left between them. The CDR3, as DNA: TGCGCCAGCAGCCGCCCCCCCCGGAGCCCCGAGCGGGATGAGCAGTTCTTC. This sequence encodes CASSRPPRSPERDEQFF.

The chain employs TRBV6-6 and TRBJ1-2; 7 positions agree with TRBD1. J lost 7 bases, V lost 8 bases, and 10 bases had no gene match. CDR1 is MNHNY and CDR2 is SVGAGI in the germline V gene (reference sequence). The CDR3 runs to 13 residues. The CDR3 region is CASGETGSPGYTF. CDR3 bases: TGTGCCAGCGGGGAGACAGGGTCTCCTGGCTACACCTTC.

The V gene is TRBV5-6, the J gene TRBJ2-5; 8 nucleotides match TRBD1. Trimming cost V 0 bases and J 2 bases; bases outside gene matches: 3. CDR3 length: 15 residues. Germline-derived CDR1 and CDR2 are SGHDT and YYEEEE. The CDR3: CASSLDRGWQETQYF. For the CDR3, the DNA is TGTGCCAGCAGCTTGGACAGGGGGTGGCAAGAGACCCAGTACTTC.

The chain carries TRBV7-2 and TRBJ2-5, with D maybe TRBD1 (6 bases). The J call may be wrong; the DNA end is better matched by TRBJ2-7. Germline assignment: CDR1 SGHTA and CDR2 FQGNSA. The CDR3 totals 13 residues. CDR3 in DNA: TGTGCCAGCAGCTTCGGGGACATCTACGAGCAGTACTTC. It translates to CASSFGDIYEQYF.

V gene TRBV4-3 combines with J gene TRBJ2-5; D remains unclear. Gene TRBJ2-7 matches the end of the DNA better, so the J call may be wrong. Germline assignment: CDR1 LGHNA and CDR2 YSLEER. This CDR3 is built from 13 residues. The DNA of the CDR3 is TGCGCCAGCAGCCAAACCCGATGGGGCGAGCAGTACTTC. Translating it yields CASSQTRWGEQYF.

This chain uses TRBV6-4 with TRBJ2-7; TRBD1 matches at 8 bases. The junction had 12 bases not matched to a gene; V was cut back by 0 bases and J by 2 bases. This CDR3 has 18 amino acids. Germline CDR1 reads MRHNA; CDR2 reads SNTAGT. This CDR3 reads CASSDSKGGQGEAYEQYF. CDR3 coding DNA: TGTGCCAGCAGTGACTCGAAAGGAGGACAGGGTGAGGCCTACGAGCAGTACTTC.

This chain uses TRBV2 with TRBJ1-6; no reliable D call. Deletions cut 6 bases from V and 11 bases from J, with 14 bases between. This CDR3 contains 13 residues. Germline CDR1 is SNHLY and CDR2 is FYNNEI. CDR3 sequence: CASRMEVQTPLHF. The CDR3 bases are TGTGCCAGCAGGATGGAGGTCCAGACACCCCTCCACTTT.